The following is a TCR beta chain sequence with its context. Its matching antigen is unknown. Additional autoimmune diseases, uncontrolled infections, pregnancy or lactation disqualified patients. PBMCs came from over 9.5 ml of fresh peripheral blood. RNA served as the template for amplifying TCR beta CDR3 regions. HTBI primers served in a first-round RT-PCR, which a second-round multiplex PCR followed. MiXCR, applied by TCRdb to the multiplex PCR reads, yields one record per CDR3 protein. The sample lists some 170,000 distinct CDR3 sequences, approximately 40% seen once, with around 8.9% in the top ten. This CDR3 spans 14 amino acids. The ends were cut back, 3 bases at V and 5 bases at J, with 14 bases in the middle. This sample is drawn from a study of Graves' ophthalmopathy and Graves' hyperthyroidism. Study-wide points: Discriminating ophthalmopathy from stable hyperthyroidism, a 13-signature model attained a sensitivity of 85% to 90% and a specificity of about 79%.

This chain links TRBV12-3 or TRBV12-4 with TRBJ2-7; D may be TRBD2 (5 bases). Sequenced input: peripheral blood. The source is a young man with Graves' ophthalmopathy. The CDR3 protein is CASSFQSEANEQYF. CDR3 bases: TGTGCCAGCAGTTTTCAGTCGGAGGCTAACGAGCAGTACTTC.